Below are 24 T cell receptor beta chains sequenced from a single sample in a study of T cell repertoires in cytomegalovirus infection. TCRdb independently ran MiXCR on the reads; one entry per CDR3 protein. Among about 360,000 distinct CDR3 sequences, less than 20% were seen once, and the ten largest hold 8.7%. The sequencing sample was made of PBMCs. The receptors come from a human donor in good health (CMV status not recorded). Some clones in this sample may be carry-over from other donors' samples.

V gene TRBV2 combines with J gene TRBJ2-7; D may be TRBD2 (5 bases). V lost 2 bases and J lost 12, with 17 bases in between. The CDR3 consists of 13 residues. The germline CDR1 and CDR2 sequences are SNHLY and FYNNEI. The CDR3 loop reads CASSETTSISGYF. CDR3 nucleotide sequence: TGTGCCAGCAGTGAAACAACTTCGATAAGCGGGTACTTC.

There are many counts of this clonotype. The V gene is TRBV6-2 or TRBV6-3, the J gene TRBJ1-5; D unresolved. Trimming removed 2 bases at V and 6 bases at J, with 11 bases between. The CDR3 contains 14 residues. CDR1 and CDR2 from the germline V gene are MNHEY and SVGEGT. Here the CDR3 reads CASSYVGKVQPQHF. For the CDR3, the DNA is TGTGCCAGCAGTTACGTGGGGAAGGTTCAGCCCCAGCATTTT.

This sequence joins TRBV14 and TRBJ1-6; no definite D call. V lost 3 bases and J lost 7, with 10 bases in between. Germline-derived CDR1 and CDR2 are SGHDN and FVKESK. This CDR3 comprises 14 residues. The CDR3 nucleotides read TGTGCCAGCAGCCACCGGACGGCGAATTCACCCCTCCACTTT. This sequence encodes CASSHRTANSPLHF.

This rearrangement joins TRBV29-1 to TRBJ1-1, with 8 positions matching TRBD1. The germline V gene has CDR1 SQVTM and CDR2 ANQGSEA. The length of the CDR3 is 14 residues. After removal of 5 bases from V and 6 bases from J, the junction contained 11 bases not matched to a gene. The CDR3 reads CSVRPGTGAPEAFF. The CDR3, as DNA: TGCAGCGTTCGCCCCGGGACAGGAGCACCTGAAGCTTTCTTT.

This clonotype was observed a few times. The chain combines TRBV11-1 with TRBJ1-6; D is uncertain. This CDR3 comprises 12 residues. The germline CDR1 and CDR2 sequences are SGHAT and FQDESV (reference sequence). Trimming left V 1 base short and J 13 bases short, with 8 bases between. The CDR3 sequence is CASSLGPAPLHF. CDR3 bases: TGTGCCAGCAGCTTAGGGCCGGCGCCCCTCCACTTT.

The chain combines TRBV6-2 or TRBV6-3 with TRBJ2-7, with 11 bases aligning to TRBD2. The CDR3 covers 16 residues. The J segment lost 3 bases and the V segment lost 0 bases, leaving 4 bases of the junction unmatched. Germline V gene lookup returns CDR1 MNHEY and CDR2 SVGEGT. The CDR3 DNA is TGTGCCAGCAGTTACTCACTAGCGGGAGTTATCTACGAGCAGTACTTC. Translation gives CASSYSLAGVIYEQYF.

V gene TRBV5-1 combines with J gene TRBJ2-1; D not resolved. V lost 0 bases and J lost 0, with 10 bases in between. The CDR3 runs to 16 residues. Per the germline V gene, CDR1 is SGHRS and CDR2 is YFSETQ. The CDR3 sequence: CASSLDLSPSYNEQFF. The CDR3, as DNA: TGCGCCAGCAGCTTGGATTTATCCCCCTCCTACAATGAGCAGTTCTTC.

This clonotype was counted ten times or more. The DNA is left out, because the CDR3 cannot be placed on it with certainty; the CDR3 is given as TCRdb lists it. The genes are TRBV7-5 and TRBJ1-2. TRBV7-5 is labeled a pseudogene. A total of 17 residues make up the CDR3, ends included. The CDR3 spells CISVPEALSGSSYGYTF.

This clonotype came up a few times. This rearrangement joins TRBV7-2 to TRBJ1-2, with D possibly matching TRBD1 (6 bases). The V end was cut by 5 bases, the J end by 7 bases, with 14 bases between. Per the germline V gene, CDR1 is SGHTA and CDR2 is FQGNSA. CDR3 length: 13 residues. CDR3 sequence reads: CASSPDRFGGYTF. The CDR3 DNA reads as TGTGCCAGCAGCCCTGACAGGTTTGGTGGCTACACCTTC.

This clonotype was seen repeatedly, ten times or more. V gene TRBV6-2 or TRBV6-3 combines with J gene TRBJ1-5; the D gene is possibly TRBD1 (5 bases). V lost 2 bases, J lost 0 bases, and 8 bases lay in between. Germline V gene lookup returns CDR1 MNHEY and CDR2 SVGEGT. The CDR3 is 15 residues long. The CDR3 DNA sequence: TGTGCCAGCAGTTACGTAAGGGGTAGCAATCAGCCCCAGCATTTT. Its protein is CASSYVRGSNQPQHF.

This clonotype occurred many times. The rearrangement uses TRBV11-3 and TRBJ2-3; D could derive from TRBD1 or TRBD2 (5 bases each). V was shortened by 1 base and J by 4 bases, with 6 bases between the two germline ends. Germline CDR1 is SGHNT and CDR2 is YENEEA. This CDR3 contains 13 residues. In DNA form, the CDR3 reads TGTGCCAGCAGCTTAGGGGACGCAGATACGCAGTATTTT. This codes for CASSLGDADTQYF. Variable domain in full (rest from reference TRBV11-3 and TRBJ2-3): EAGVVQSPRYKIIEKKQPVAFWCNPISGHNTLYWYLQNLGQGPELLIRYENEEAVDDSQLPKDRFSAERLKGVDSTLKIQPAELGDSAVYLCASSLGDADTQYFGPGTRLTVL.

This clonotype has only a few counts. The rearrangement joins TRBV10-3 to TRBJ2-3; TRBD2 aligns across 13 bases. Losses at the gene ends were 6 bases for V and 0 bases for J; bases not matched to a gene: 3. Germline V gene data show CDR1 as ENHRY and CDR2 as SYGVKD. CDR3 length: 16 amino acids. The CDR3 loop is CAISPTSGGSTDTQYF. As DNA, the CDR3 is TGTGCCATCAGCCCGACTAGCGGGGGGAGCACAGATACGCAGTATTTT.

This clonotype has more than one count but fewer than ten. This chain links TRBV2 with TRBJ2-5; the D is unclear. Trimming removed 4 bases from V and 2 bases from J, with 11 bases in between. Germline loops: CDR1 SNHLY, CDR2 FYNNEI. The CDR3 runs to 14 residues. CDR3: CASSVNTPQETQYF. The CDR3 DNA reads TGTGCCAGCAGTGTGAATACTCCGCAAGAGACCCAGTACTTC.

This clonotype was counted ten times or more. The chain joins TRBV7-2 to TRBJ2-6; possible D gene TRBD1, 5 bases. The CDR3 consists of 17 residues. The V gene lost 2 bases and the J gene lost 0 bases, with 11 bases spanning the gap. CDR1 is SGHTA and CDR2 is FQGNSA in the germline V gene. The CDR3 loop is CASSLRGSSSGANVLTF. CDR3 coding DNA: TGTGCCAGCAGCTTAAGGGGCAGTAGCTCTGGGGCCAACGTCCTGACTTTC.

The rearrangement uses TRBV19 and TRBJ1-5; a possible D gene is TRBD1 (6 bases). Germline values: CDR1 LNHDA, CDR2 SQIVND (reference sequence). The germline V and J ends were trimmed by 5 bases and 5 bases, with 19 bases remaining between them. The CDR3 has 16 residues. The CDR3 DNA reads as TGTGCCAGTAGTCCGTCGCAGGCCGAGGGGGATCAGCCCCAGCATTTT. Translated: CASSPSQAEGDQPQHF.

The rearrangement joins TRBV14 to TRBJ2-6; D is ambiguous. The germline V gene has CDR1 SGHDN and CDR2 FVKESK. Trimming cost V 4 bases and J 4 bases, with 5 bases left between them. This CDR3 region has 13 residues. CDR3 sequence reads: CASSRRGANVLTF. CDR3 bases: TGTGCCAGCAGCCGCCGAGGGGCCAACGTCCTGACTTTC.

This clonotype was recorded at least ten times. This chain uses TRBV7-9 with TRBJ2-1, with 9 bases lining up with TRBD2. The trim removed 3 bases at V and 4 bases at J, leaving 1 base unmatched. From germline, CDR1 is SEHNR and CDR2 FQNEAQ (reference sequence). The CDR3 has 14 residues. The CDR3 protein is CASSLREGYNEQFF. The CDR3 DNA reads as TGTGCCAGCAGCTTGCGGGAGGGATACAATGAGCAGTTCTTC.

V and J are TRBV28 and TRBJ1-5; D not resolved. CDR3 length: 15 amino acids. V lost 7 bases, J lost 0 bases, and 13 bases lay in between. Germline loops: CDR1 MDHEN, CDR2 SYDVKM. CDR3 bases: TGTGCCAGCACCCCCGTCGGATATAGCAATCAGCCCCAGCATTTT. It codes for CASTPVGYSNQPQHF.

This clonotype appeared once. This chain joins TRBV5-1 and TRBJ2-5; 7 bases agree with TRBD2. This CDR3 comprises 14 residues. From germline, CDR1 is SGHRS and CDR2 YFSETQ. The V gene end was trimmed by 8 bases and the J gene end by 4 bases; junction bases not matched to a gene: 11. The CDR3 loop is CASRAGNGRETQYF. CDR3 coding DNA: TGCGCCAGTCGAGCGGGAAATGGGCGAGAGACCCAGTACTTC.

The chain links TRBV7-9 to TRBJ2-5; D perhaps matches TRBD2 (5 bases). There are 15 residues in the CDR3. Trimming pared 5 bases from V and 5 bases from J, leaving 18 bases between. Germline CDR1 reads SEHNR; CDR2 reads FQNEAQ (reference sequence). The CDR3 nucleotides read TGTGCCAGCAGCCCCGATACTACGACGGGGGAGACCCAGTACTTC. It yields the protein CASSPDTTTGETQYF.

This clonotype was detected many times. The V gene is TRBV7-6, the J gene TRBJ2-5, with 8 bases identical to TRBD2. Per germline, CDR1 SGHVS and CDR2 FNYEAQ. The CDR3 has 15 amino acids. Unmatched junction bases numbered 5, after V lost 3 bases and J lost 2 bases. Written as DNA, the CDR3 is TGTGCCAGCAGCTTTCCCAGCGGGAGTCAAGAGACCCAGTACTTC. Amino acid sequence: CASSFPSGSQETQYF.

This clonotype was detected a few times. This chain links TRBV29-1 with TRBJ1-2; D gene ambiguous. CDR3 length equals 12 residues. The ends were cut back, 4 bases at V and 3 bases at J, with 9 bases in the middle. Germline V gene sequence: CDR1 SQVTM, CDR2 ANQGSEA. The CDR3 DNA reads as TGCAGCGTTGTATCTTGGGACTATGGCTACACCTTC. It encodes CSVVSWDYGYTF.

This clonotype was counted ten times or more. As DNA, the CDR3 is TGCGCCAGCAGCCAAGACCTTGGAAGTAATGAAAAACTGTTTTTT. Translating gives CASSQDLGSNEKLFF. V usage is TRBV4-3 and J usage is TRBJ1-4, with D unresolved. The germline gives CDR1 LGHNA, CDR2 YSLEER. The CDR3 has 15 amino acids. V shed 0 bases and J shed 4 bases, with 9 bases lying between them.

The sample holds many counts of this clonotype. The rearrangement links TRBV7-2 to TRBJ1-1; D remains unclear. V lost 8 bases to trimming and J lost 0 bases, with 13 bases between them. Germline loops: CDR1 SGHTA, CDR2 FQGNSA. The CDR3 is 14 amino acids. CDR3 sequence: CASGESPMNTEAFF. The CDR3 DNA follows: TGTGCCAGCGGTGAGTCCCCAATGAACACTGAAGCTTTCTTT.